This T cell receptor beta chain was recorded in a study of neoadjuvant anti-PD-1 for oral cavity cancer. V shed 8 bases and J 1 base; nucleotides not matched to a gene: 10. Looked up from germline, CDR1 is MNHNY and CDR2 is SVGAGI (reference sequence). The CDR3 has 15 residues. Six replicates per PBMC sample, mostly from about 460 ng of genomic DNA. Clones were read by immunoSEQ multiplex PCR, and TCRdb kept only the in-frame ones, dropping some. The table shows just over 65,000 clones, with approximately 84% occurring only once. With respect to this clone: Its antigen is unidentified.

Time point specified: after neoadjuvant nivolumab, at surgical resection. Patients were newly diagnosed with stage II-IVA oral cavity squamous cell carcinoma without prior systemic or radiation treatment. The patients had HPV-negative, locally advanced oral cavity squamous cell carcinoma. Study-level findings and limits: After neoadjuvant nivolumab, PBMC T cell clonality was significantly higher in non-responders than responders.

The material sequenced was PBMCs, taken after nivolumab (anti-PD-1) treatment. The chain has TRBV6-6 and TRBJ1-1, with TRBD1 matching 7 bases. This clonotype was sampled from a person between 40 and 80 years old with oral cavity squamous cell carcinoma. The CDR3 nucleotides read TGTGCCAGCCGAACGGAGGGGGCCCCGAACACTGAAGCTTTCTTT. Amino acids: CASRTEGAPNTEAFF.